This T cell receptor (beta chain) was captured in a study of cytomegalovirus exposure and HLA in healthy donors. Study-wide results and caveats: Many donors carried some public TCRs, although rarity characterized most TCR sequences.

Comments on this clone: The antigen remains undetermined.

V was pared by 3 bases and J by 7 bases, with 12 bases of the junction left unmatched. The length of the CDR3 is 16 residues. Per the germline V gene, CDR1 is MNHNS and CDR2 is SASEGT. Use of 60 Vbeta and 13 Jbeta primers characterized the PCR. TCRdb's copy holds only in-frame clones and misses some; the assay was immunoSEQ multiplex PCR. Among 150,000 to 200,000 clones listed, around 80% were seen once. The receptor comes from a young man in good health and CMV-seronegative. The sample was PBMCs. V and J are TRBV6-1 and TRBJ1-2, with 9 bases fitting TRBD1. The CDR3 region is CASSDSPGTGLRGYTF. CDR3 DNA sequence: TGTGCCAGCAGTGATTCGCCTGGGACAGGGCTACGTGGCTACACCTTC.